This TCR beta chain derives from a study of vaccination and CD4 T cells after COVID-19. CDR1 is MNHEY and CDR2 is SVGEGT in the germline V gene. V lost 5 bases to trimming and J lost 5 bases, with 15 bases between them. The CDR3 sequence is 14 residues long. In its sample, this clonotype was seen once. The antigen is undetermined. The Oncomine TCR Beta short-read assay sequenced DNA from cultured CD4+ T cells. TCRdb reanalysed the PCR reads using MiXCR and keeps one entry per CDR3 protein. The data hold about 20,000 distinct CDR3 sequences, with approximately 70% observed a single time. Specified treatment: approximately nine-day PBMC culture with coronavirus spike peptide pools or control peptides (ViraFEST assay).

Input material: CD4+ T cells from blood, cultured in vitro. The V and J genes are TRBV6-2 or TRBV6-3 and TRBJ1-1, with a weak D call TRBD1 (5 bases). The receptor was isolated from a human donor who had recovered from COVID-19. The CDR3 spells CASSRGLLGTEAFF. Here the CDR3 DNA reads TGTGCCAGCAGTCGGGGCCTCTTGGGGACTGAAGCTTTCTTT.